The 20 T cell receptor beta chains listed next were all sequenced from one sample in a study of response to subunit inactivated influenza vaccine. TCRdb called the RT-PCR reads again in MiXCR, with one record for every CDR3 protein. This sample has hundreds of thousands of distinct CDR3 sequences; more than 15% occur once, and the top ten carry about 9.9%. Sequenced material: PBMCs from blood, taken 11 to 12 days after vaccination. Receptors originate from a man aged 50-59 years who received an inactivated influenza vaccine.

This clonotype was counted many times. The CDR3 coding sequence is TGTGCCAGCAGCCACGATGGGACAGGGCAAGAGACCCAGTACTTC. It yields the protein CASSHDGTGQETQYF. The J gene is TRBJ2-5, the V gene TRBV4-2; 9 bases map to TRBD1. Trimming took 3 bases from V and 2 from J; bases not matched to a gene: 4. Germline V gives CDR1 LGHNA, CDR2 YNFKEQ. The CDR3 contains 15 residues.

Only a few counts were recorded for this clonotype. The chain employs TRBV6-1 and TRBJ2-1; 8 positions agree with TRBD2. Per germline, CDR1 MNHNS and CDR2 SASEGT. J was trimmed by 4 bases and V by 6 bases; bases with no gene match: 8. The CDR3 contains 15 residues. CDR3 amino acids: CASRRNSGNYNEQFF. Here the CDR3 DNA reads TGTGCCAGCAGGCGTAATAGCGGGAATTACAATGAGCAGTTCTTC.

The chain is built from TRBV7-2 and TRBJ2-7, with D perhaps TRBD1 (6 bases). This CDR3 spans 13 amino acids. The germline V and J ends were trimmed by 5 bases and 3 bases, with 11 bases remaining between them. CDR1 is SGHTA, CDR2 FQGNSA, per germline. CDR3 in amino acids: CASSAQGIYEQYF. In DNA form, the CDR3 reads TGTGCCAGCAGCGCCCAGGGGATCTACGAGCAGTACTTC.

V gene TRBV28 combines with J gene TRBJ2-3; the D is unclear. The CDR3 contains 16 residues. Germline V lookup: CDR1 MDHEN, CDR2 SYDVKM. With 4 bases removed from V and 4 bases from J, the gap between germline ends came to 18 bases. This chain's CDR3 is CASSSSGQRKADTQYF. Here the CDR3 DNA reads TGTGCCAGCAGTTCGTCCGGGCAGCGAAAAGCAGATACGCAGTATTTT.

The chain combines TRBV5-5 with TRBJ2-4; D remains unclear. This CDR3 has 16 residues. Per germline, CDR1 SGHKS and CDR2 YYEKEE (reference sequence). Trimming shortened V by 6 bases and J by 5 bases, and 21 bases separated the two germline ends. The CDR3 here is CASNRAPGIGQNIQYF. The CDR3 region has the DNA TGTGCCAGCAACCGAGCTCCGGGTATCGGTCAAAACATTCAGTACTTC.

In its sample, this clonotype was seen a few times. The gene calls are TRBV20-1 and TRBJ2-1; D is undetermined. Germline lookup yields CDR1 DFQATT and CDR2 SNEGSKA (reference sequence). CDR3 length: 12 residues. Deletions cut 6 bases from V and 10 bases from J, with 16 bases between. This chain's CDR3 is CSANSRLWEQFF. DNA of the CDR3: TGCAGTGCGAATTCAAGGCTCTGGGAGCAGTTCTTC.

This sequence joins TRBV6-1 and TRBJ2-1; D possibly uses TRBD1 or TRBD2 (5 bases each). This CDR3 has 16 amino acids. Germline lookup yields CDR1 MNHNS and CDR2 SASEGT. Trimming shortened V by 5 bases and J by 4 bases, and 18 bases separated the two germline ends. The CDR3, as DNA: TGTGCCAGCAGTTATAGCGTCCAGGGCTGGTACAATGAGCAGTTCTTC. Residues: CASSYSVQGWYNEQFF.

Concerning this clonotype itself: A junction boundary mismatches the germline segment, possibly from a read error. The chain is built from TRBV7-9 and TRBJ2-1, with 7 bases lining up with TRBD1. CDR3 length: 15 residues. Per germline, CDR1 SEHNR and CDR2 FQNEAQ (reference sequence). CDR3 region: CASILPGQLFNEQFF. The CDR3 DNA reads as TGTGCCAGCATCTTACCGGGACAGCTTTTCAATGAGCAGTTCTTC.

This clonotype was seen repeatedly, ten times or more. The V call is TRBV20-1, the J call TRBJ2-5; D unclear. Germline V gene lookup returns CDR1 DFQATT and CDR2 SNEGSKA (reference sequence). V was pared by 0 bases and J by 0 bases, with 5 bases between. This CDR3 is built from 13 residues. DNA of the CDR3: TGCAGTGCTAGAGACGTTTACCAAGAGACCCAGTACTTC. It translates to CSARDVYQETQYF.

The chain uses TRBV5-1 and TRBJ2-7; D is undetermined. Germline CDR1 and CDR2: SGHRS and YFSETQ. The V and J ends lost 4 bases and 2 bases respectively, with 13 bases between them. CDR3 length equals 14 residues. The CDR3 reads CASSGKPTTYEQYF. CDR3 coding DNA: TGCGCCAGCAGCGGAAAGCCTACAACCTACGAGCAGTACTTC.

CDR3 nucleotides: TGTGCCAGCAGCCAAGTAGGTCTGGCCTATGGCTACACCTTC. This encodes CASSQVGLAYGYTF. The chain is built from TRBV14 and TRBJ1-2, with unresolved D. Trimming stripped 1 base from V and 4 bases from J, with 10 bases between. Per the germline V gene, CDR1 is SGHDN and CDR2 is FVKESK. The CDR3 spans 14 residues.

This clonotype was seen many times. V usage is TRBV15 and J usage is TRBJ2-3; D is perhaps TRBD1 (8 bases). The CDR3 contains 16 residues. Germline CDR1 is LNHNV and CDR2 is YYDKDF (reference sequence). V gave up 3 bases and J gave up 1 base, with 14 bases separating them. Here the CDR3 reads CATSSRQGRGTDTQYF. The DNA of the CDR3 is TGTGCCACCAGCAGTCGACAGGGGAGGGGCACAGATACGCAGTATTTT.

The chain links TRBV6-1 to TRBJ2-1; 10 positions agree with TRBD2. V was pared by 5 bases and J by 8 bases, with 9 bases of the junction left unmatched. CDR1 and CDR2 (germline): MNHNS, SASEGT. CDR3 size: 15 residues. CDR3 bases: TGTGCCAGCAGTCTCAGCGGGGGGGCCGGACATGAGCAGTTCTTC. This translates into CASSLSGGAGHEQFF.

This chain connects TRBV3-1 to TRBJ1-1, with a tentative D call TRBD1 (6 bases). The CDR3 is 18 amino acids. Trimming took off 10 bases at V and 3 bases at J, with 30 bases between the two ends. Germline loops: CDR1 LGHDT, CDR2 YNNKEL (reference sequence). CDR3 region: CAISLFPTGPMSDTEAFF. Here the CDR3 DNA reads TGTGCCATCAGTTTATTCCCAACAGGGCCTATGAGTGACACTGAAGCTTTCTTT.

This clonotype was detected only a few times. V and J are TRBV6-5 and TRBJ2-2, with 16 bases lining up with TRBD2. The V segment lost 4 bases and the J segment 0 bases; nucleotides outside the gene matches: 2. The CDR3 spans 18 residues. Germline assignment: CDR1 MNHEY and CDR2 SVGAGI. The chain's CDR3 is CASSFGTSGGANTGELFF. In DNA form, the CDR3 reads TGTGCCAGCAGTTTCGGGACTAGCGGGGGGGCGAACACCGGGGAGCTGTTTTTT.

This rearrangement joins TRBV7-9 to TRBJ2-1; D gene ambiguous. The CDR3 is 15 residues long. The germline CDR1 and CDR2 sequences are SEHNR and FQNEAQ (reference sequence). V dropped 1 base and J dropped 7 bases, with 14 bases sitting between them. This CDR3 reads CASSLEGLSLNEQFF. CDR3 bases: TGTGCCAGCAGCTTAGAAGGGCTAAGTTTGAATGAGCAGTTCTTC.

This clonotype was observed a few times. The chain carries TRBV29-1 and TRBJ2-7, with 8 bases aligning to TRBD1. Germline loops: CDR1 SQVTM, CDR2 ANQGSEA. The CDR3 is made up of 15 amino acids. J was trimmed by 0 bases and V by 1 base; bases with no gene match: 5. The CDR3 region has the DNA TGCAGCGTTGAAGCAGGGGGCTTTAACTCCTACGAGCAGTACTTC. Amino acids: CSVEAGGFNSYEQYF.

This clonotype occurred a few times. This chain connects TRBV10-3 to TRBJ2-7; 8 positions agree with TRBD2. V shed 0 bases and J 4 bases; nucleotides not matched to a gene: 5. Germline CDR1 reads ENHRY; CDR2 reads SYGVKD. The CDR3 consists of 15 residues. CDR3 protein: CAISESVAGGYEQYF. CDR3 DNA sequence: TGTGCCATCAGTGAGTCCGTGGCGGGGGGTTACGAGCAGTACTTC.

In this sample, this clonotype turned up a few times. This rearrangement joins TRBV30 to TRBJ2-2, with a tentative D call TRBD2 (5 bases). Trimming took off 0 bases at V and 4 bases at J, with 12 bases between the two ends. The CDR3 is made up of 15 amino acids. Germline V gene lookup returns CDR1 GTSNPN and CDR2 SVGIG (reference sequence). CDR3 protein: CAWSVDDYSTGELFF. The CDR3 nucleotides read TGTGCCTGGAGTGTGGACGACTACTCCACCGGGGAGCTGTTTTTT. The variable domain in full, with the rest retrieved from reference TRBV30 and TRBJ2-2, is SQTIHQWPATLVQPVGSPLSLECTVEGTSNPNLYWYRQAAGRGLQLLFYSVGIGQISSEVPQNLSASRPQDRQFILSSKKLLLSDSGFYLCAWSVDDYSTGELFFGEGSRLTVL.

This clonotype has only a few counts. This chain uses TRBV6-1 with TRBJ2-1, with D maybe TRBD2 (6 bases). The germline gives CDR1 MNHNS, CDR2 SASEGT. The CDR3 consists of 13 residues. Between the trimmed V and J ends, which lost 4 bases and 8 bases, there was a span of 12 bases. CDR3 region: CASSARGSHEQFF. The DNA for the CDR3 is TGTGCCAGCAGTGCTCGGGGGAGCCATGAGCAGTTCTTC.